This T cell receptor beta chain was found in a study of blood T cell repertoires in COVID-19. About the research overall: The United States, Italy and Spain provided the acute and convalescent COVID-19 samples. From T cells, B-cell-depleted T cells, or PBMCs came the material, which was cDNA or gDNA.

This clone was seen just once. As originally analysed: Estimation of nucleated cell counts was performed using reference gene primer amplification. Profiling relied on immunoSEQ multiplex PCR, and the TCRdb table lists in-frame clones only, not all of them. Clonal size and the V and J genes are those of that table, whereas D and trimming came from the DNA. The sample lists under 250,000 clones; roughly 84% were seen once. This CDR3 has 12 residues. The junction had 2 bases not matched to a gene; V was cut back by 3 bases and J by 6 bases. This chain uses TRBV12-3 or TRBV12-4 with TRBJ2-7; 7 nucleotides match TRBD2. The source of this sequence is a man aged 50 to 59 who had recovered from COVID-19. The specimen was peripheral blood. In DNA, the CDR3 is TGTGCCAGCAGTTTGAGGGAGGGCGAGCAGTACTTC. This gives the protein CASSLREGEQYF.